Below are 26 T cell receptor beta chains sequenced from a single sample in a study of shared clonotypes between healthy human individuals. Here immunoSEQ multiplex PCR was the method, and the copy in TCRdb shows in-frame clones only, minus some. The profile shows over 2,000,000 clones, over 85% of them singletons. Positive CCR7 selection of CD45RO-negative cells yielded the naive CD8 cells, and terminally differentiated effector memory CD45RA+ cells were excluded. Input material: naive CD8+ T cells from PBMCs. All receptors derive from a man aged 18-30 years in good health. Some clones in this sample may be carry-over from other donors' samples.

This chain uses TRBV29-1 with TRBJ2-1; 10 nucleotides line up with TRBD2. The V and J ends lost 0 bases and 1 base, in that order; junction bases with no gene match: 9. Germline CDR1 SQVTM, CDR2 ANQGSEA. The length of the CDR3 is 18 residues. The CDR3 DNA reads TGCAGCGTTGAAGACCCTAGGACTAGCGGCGAATCCTACAATGAGCAGTTCTTC. Protein sequence: CSVEDPRTSGESYNEQFF.

The V gene is TRBV2, the J gene TRBJ2-7; no definite D call. Germline V gene lookup returns CDR1 SNHLY and CDR2 FYNNEI. The CDR3 consists of 13 residues. Trimming took 6 bases from V and 2 from J, leaving 11 bases between them. The CDR3 region has the DNA TGTGCCAGCAGGGACGGCCCTCCCTACGAGCAGTACTTC. Protein product: CASRDGPPYEQYF.

Concerning this clone itself: A read error may explain this, as a much larger clone is one base away. The chain combines TRBV28 with TRBJ2-7; the match to TRBD1 covers 12 bases. The CDR3 spans 15 residues. The ends lost 5 bases at V and 3 bases at J; junction bases unmatched: 5. Germline values: CDR1 MDHEN, CDR2 SYDVKM. The CDR3 DNA reads TGTGCCAGCAGTGCCGGGACAGGGGGCTACTACGAGCAGTACTTC. It yields the protein CASSAGTGGYYEQYF.

The V gene is TRBV7-9, the J gene TRBJ2-6, with unresolved D. The germline V gene encodes CDR1 SEHNR and CDR2 FQNEAQ (reference sequence). With 5 bases removed from V and 0 bases from J, the gap between germline ends came to 8 bases. The CDR3 is made up of 15 amino acids. The CDR3, as DNA: TGTGCCAGCAGCAACTTCTACTCTGGGGCCAACGTCCTGACTTTC. Encoded protein: CASSNFYSGANVLTF.

The chain carries TRBV5-1 and TRBJ2-7; 10 nucleotides match TRBD1. Germline loops: CDR1 SGHRS, CDR2 YFSETQ. The CDR3 spans 14 residues. Trimming at V came to 4 bases and at J to 3 bases, leaving 4 bases not matched to a gene. The CDR3 DNA reads as TGCGCCAGCAGCCCGTGGACAGGGGGCTACGAGCAGTACTTC. Encoded protein: CASSPWTGGYEQYF.

This clone was observed once. The chain is built from TRBV7-9 and TRBJ1-1; D is uncertain. The CDR3 runs to 16 residues. Germline V gene data show CDR1 as SEHNR and CDR2 as FQNEAQ (reference sequence). V dropped 5 bases and J dropped 3 bases, with 19 bases sitting between them. CDR3 in amino acids: CASSPKDRGEHTEAFF. In nucleotides, the CDR3 is TGTGCCAGCAGCCCAAAAGACCGGGGAGAGCACACTGAAGCTTTCTTT.

The rearrangement links TRBV7-9 to TRBJ1-2; no firm D call. CDR1 and CDR2 (germline): SEHNR, FQNEAQ (reference sequence). The CDR3 spans 14 residues. V was shortened by 0 bases and J by 4 bases, with 9 bases between the two germline ends. The CDR3 spells CASSLAPTAYGYTF. As DNA, the CDR3 is TGTGCCAGCAGCTTAGCGCCTACAGCCTATGGCTACACCTTC.

The genes are TRBV5-1 and TRBJ2-7; a weak D match, TRBD2 (5 bases). Germline loops: CDR1 SGHRS, CDR2 YFSETQ. V lost 0 bases, J lost 0 bases, and 13 bases lay in between. The CDR3 has 16 amino acids. Here the CDR3 DNA reads TGCGCCAGCAGCTTGGACGGTGGAGGACTCTCCTACGAGCAGTACTTC. The encoded protein is CASSLDGGGLSYEQYF. The whole variable domain, remainder taken from reference TRBV5-1 and TRBJ2-7, is KAGVTQTPRYLIKTRGQQVTLSCSPISGHRSVSWYQQTPGQGLQFLFEYFSETQRNKGNFPGRFSGRQFSNSRSEMNVSTLELGDSALYLCASSLDGGGLSYEQYFGPGTRLTVT.

Comment on this clone: The same CDR3 also results from other DNA sequences found in this sample. The gene calls are TRBV7-6 and TRBJ2-1; D not resolved. Germline V gene sequence: CDR1 SGHVS, CDR2 FNYEAQ. Trimming took 2 bases from V and 4 from J, leaving 3 bases between them. The CDR3 has 12 residues. CDR3 sequence: CASSLSYNEQFF. The CDR3 DNA sequence: TGTGCCAGCAGCTTATCTTACAATGAGCAGTTCTTC.

Turning to this clone: This CDR3 is also generated by other DNA sequences in the sample. The chain couples TRBV19 to TRBJ2-3; no definite D call. The V end was cut by 9 bases, the J end by 1 base, with 11 bases between. Germline CDR1 reads LNHDA; CDR2 reads SQIVND (reference sequence). The CDR3 length is 13 residues. The DNA of the CDR3 is TGTGCCAGCTCCCCGCGTGGCACAGATACGCAGTATTTT. Translated, it gives CASSPRGTDTQYF.

The chain is built from TRBV9 and TRBJ2-7; D is possibly TRBD1 (5 bases). The CDR3 has 14 residues. From germline, CDR1 is SGDLS and CDR2 YYNGEE. V was shortened by 0 bases and J by 5 bases, with 12 bases between the two germline ends. CDR3 bases: TGTGCCAGCAGCGTAGGGGGCTTTGGGAACGAGCAGTACTTC. Translating it yields CASSVGGFGNEQYF.

The V gene is TRBV27, the J gene TRBJ1-2; 7 bases fit TRBD1. J lost 8 bases, V lost 5 bases, and 8 bases had no gene match. Germline CDR1 and CDR2: MNHEY and SMNVEV (reference sequence). This CDR3 contains 13 residues. The DNA of the CDR3 is TGTGCCAGCAGTGCGTACGACAGGGACGGCTACACCTTC. Translated: CASSAYDRDGYTF.

V gene TRBV7-9 combines with J gene TRBJ2-7; TRBD1 agrees at 10 bases. V trimming: 5 bases; J trimming: 0 bases; junction bases outside the gene matches: 13. CDR1 SEHNR and CDR2 FQNEAQ come from the germline V gene (reference sequence). The length of the CDR3 is 18 residues. The CDR3 loop reads CASSDRRGQGLISYEQYF. The CDR3 region has the DNA TGTGCCAGCAGCGACCGGAGGGGACAGGGGTTAATCTCCTACGAGCAGTACTTC.

The chain has TRBV7-6 and TRBJ2-1, with D uncertain. CDR3 size: 16 residues. Germline loops: CDR1 SGHVS, CDR2 FNYEAQ. V was pared by 4 bases and J by 5 bases, with 18 bases between. The CDR3 coding sequence is TGTGCCAGCAGCTCAGACCACATCGTTTTCGACAATGAGCAGTTCTTC. Protein: CASSSDHIVFDNEQFF.

This clone was recorded a few times. This chain uses TRBV4-1 with TRBJ2-2; the match to TRBD2 covers 7 bases. The CDR3 totals 14 residues. V shed 1 base, J shed 7 bases, and the junction held 3 bases outside the gene matches. The germline CDR1 and CDR2 sequences are MGHRA and YSYEKL. The CDR3 is CASSQAGGLGELFF. The CDR3 nucleotides read TGCGCCAGCAGCCAAGCGGGAGGCCTCGGGGAGCTGTTTTTT.

V usage is TRBV9 and J usage is TRBJ2-3, with TRBD2 matching 10 bases. This CDR3 is 18 amino acids long. The germline CDR1 and CDR2 sequences are SGDLS and YYNGEE. The ends lost 1 base at V and 1 base at J; junction bases unmatched: 9. The CDR3 is CASSVTSGAASGTDTQYF. The CDR3 coding sequence is TGTGCCAGCAGCGTAACTAGCGGGGCCGCCAGTGGCACAGATACGCAGTATTTT.

This chain connects TRBV11-2 to TRBJ2-1, with D perhaps TRBD1 (6 bases). The CDR3 runs 14 residues. CDR1 is SGHAT and CDR2 is FQNNGV in the germline V gene. Trimming took 4 bases from V and 5 from J, leaving 12 bases between them. The CDR3 here is CASSWGQPHNEQFF. The CDR3, as DNA: TGTGCCAGCAGCTGGGGGCAGCCCCACAATGAGCAGTTCTTC.

The V gene is TRBV2, the J gene TRBJ2-2; D may be TRBD1 (6 bases). V gave up 6 bases and J gave up 2 bases, with 13 bases separating them. CDR1 is SNHLY and CDR2 is FYNNEI in the germline V gene. The CDR3 length is 15 residues. The CDR3 is CASSHPGVNTGELFF. DNA of the CDR3: TGTGCCAGCAGCCACCCAGGGGTTAACACCGGGGAGCTGTTTTTT.

The chain links TRBV5-6 to TRBJ2-2; D remains unclear. This CDR3 has 16 residues. Trimming pared 0 bases from V and 6 bases from J, leaving 15 bases between. In germline, CDR1 is SGHDT, CDR2 YYEEEE. This chain's CDR3 is CASSLEERMWSGELFF. The DNA of the CDR3 is TGTGCCAGCAGCTTGGAAGAGAGGATGTGGTCCGGGGAGCTGTTTTTT.

This clone was detected once. The chain joins TRBV10-2 to TRBJ2-3; no definite D call. CDR1 is WSHSY and CDR2 is SAAADI in the germline V gene. The V gene lost 0 bases and the J gene lost 2 bases, with 6 bases spanning the gap. This CDR3 has 14 residues. The CDR3 region has the DNA TGCGCCAGCAGTGAGTCGTGGAACACAGATACGCAGTATTTT. This gives the protein CASSESWNTDTQYF.

The chain combines TRBV28 with TRBJ2-5; TRBD2 agrees at 7 bases. CDR1 and CDR2 (germline): MDHEN, SYDVKM. V trimming: 5 bases; J trimming: 7 bases; junction bases outside the gene matches: 13. The CDR3 contains 15 residues. The CDR3 DNA is TGTGCCAGCAGTAGTGGCCTGGGGGGGGTTGCGACCCAGTACTTC. Its protein is CASSSGLGGVATQYF.

The chain carries TRBV7-3 and TRBJ2-1; D gene unclear. CDR3 length: 14 residues. The germline V and J ends were trimmed by 2 bases and 15 bases, with 20 bases remaining between them. Germline V gene data show CDR1 as SGHTA and CDR2 as FQGTGA. CDR3 nucleotides: TGTGCCAGCAGCTTATCAGGTGGGCAACGTCCTGCGTTCTTC. This encodes CASSLSGGQRPAFF.

This clone showed up just once. V and J are TRBV4-1 and TRBJ2-1; 8 positions agree with TRBD2. Germline V CDR1 and CDR2: MGHRA, YSYEKL. V lost 0 bases to trimming and J lost 7 bases; unmatched junction nucleotides: 14. The CDR3 covers 18 residues. The CDR3: CASSQDPGNGRVGNEQFF. In DNA form, the CDR3 reads TGCGCCAGCAGCCAAGATCCTGGTAACGGGAGGGTCGGGAATGAGCAGTTCTTC.

The chain joins TRBV30 to TRBJ1-3, with D possibly being TRBD1 (5 bases). The CDR3 totals 16 residues. Trimming took off 3 bases at V and 4 bases at J, with 19 bases between the two ends. CDR1 is GTSNPN and CDR2 is SVGIG in the germline V gene (reference sequence). CDR3 sequence reads: CAWSDFPGLSGNTIYF. CDR3 nucleotides: TGTGCCTGGAGCGATTTCCCGGGACTCTCAGGAAACACCATATATTTT.

The J gene is TRBJ1-1, the V gene TRBV27, with D uncertain. The CDR3 length is 16 residues. Per germline, CDR1 MNHEY and CDR2 SMNVEV (reference sequence). V was cut by 5 bases and J by 0 bases, with 16 bases left in between. CDR3 sequence: CASSPWEAFMNTEAFF. For the CDR3, the DNA is TGTGCCAGCAGTCCTTGGGAGGCGTTCATGAACACTGAAGCTTTCTTT.

The J gene is TRBJ1-5, the V gene TRBV7-8; the match to TRBD1 covers 7 bases. Looked up from germline, CDR1 is SGHVS and CDR2 is FQNEAQ. With V trimmed by 8 bases and J by 0 bases, 4 bases remained unmatched. The length of the CDR3 is 14 residues. The CDR3 coding sequence is TGTGCCAGCGGGACAGTCTATAGCAATCAGCCCCAGCATTTT. Amino acid sequence: CASGTVYSNQPQHF.